The clone carrying this T cell receptor (beta chain) was found a few times. Its target is not known. The germline V and J ends were trimmed by 7 bases and 0 bases, with 15 bases remaining between them. Germline V gene lookup returns CDR1 MNHEY and CDR2 SMNVEV (reference sequence). This CDR3 region has 15 residues. This sample was included in a study of beta chain features in type 1 diabetes. Sequencing targeted expressed TCRB transcripts, as all isolated RNA had been reverse transcribed. The assay was immunoSEQ multiplex PCR, and TCRdb's table has in-frame clones only and misses some. Of some 47,000 clones listed, about 48% are singletons. General study points: For Type 1 diabetes patients, all four CD4+ subsets carried TCRB CDR3s that were moderately but significantly shorter.

The sequence came from a man in his thirties or forties with type 1 diabetes. The sample consisted of stem cell memory CD4+ T cells from blood. The chain has TRBV27 and TRBJ1-1; D is perhaps TRBD1 (6 bases). As DNA, the CDR3 is TGTGCCAGCATGGAACAGGGTGGGGTGAACACTGAAGCTTTCTTT. Protein product: CASMEQGGVNTEAFF.